The TCR beta chain under discussion was sequenced for a study of T cells in localized non-small cell lung cancer. General study points: The study detected a median approximately 54 of the top 100 tumor clones in adjacent lung. A single tumor region was sequenced, leaving heterogeneity possible.

Concerning this clone: Its specificity is not known.

This CDR3 has 13 residues. Trimming removed 5 bases from V and 2 bases from J; junction bases left unmatched: 2. Germline-derived CDR1 and CDR2 are SGHTA and FQGNSA. Clones were sequenced by immunoSEQ multiplex PCR, and TCRdb holds only the in-frame ones, with some missing. The repertoire has 500 or so clones, more than 25% of them found once; the top ten carry roughly 15%. The specimen was lung tumor tissue, collected before any cancer treatment. This sequence joins TRBV7-2 and TRBJ2-7, with TRBD1 matching over 8 bases. The sequence was obtained from a woman between 40 and 69 years old with stage II squamous cell lung carcinoma. The CDR3 nucleotides are TGTGCCAGCAGCCAGGACAGGGCCTACGAGCAGTACGTC. It encodes CASSQDRAYEQYV.